These 12 T cell receptor beta chains originate from one sample sequenced in a study of spatial heterogeneity in lung cancer. TCRdb reprocessed the 5' RACE reads with MiXCR, giving one entry per CDR3 protein. The table has 90,000 to 95,000 distinct CDR3 sequences, 12% seen once. Time point given: sample taken at primary tumor resection. The source was PBMCs, collected at surgery. Receptor source: a male donor with early-stage non-small cell lung cancer.

In this sample, this clonotype turned up many times. This chain links TRBV10-3 with TRBJ2-1; no reliable D call. V lost 2 bases and J 6 bases, leaving 20 bases between the germline ends. CDR1 and CDR2 (germline): ENHRY, SYGVKD. The CDR3 length is 17 residues. CDR3 coding DNA: TGTGCCATCAGTGAGAATTACGAGACAAGGATATCCAATGAGCAGTTCTTC. It codes for CAISENYETRISNEQFF.

This chain connects TRBV5-1 to TRBJ2-3; TRBD2 agrees at 9 bases. This CDR3 comprises 16 residues. Losses at the gene ends were 0 bases for V and 0 bases for J; bases not matched to a gene: 2. Per germline, CDR1 SGHRS and CDR2 YFSETQ. The CDR3 region is CASSLGLAVSTDTQYF. The CDR3 region has the DNA TGCGCCAGCAGCTTGGGACTAGCGGTTAGCACAGATACGCAGTATTTT.

The chain links TRBV15 to TRBJ1-5; no clear D. V dropped 2 bases and J dropped 0 bases, with 8 bases sitting between them. This CDR3 region has 15 residues. Germline assignment: CDR1 LNHNV and CDR2 YYDKDF (reference sequence). CDR3 residues: CATSRHPDSNQPQHF. The CDR3 nucleotides read TGTGCCACCAGCAGACATCCGGATAGCAATCAGCCCCAGCATTTT.

This clonotype showed up many times. V and J are TRBV20-1 and TRBJ2-7; 10 nucleotides agree with TRBD2. Trimming took 2 bases from V and 5 from J; bases not matched to a gene: 6. There are 14 residues in the CDR3. Germline V gene lookup returns CDR1 DFQATT and CDR2 SNEGSKA (reference sequence). The CDR3 DNA reads as TGCAGTGCTAGAAGCGGGACTAGCGACAACGAGCAGTACTTC. Residues: CSARSGTSDNEQYF.

J is TRBJ2-7 and V is TRBV24-1; TRBD1 or TRBD2 may be the D gene (5 bases each). Germline CDR1 and CDR2: KGHDR and SFDVKD. The CDR3 runs to 13 residues. V was trimmed by 0 bases and J by 4 bases, leaving 6 bases between them. In nucleotides, the CDR3 is TGTGCCACCAGTGATTTGGGGGGTTACGAGCAGTACTTC. It yields the protein CATSDLGGYEQYF.

The chain employs TRBV28 and TRBJ2-7, with 8 bases aligning to TRBD2. The CDR3 spans 16 residues. Germline-derived CDR1 and CDR2 are MDHEN and SYDVKM. The trim removed 3 bases at V and 2 bases at J, leaving 9 bases unmatched. This chain's CDR3 is CASSLIGGGRTYEQYF. The CDR3 nucleotides are TGTGCCAGCAGTTTGATCGGGGGCGGGAGGACCTACGAGCAGTACTTC.

This clonotype was counted only a few times. The gene calls are TRBV6-2 or TRBV6-3 and TRBJ2-5; possibly TRBD1 for D (5 bases). Trimming left V 6 bases short and J 2 bases short, with 10 bases between. Looked up from germline, CDR1 is MNHEY and CDR2 is SVGEGT. The CDR3 sequence is 13 residues long. DNA of the CDR3: TGTGCCAGCAGACAGGACGCTCAAGAGACCCAGTACTTC. It codes for CASRQDAQETQYF.

This chain links TRBV30 with TRBJ1-2; 9 bases are shared with TRBD1. This CDR3 spans 15 amino acids. CDR1 and CDR2 from the germline V gene are GTSNPN and SVGIG (reference sequence). With 2 bases clipped from V and 3 bases from J, the junction kept 7 bases outside the gene matches. CDR3 in DNA: TGTGCCTGGAGTCTAACAGGGGGCAGGCACTATGGCTACACCTTC. Translation gives CAWSLTGGRHYGYTF.

This clonotype has a handful of counts. This chain links TRBV10-3 with TRBJ2-3; D gene ambiguous. The V gene lost 2 bases and the J gene lost 1 base, with 7 bases spanning the gap. CDR3 length equals 14 residues. Per germline, CDR1 ENHRY and CDR2 SYGVKD. The CDR3 region is CAISEGSGTDTQYF. The CDR3 DNA sequence: TGTGCCATCAGTGAGGGAAGCGGCACAGATACGCAGTATTTT.

The chain recombines TRBV4-1 with TRBJ2-1; 10 bases match TRBD1. The trim removed 3 bases at V and 5 bases at J, leaving 10 bases unmatched. From germline, CDR1 is MGHRA and CDR2 YSYEKL. This CDR3 is 17 amino acids long. DNA for the CDR3: TGCGCCAGCAGCCATAAATTGCCGGGACAGGGGAACAATGAGCAGTTCTTC. It specifies CASSHKLPGQGNNEQFF.

This clonotype was seen more than once but under ten times. The rearrangement joins TRBV12-3 or TRBV12-4 to TRBJ1-6; D uncertain. Trimming pared 6 bases from V and 4 bases from J, leaving 10 bases between. This CDR3 region has 14 residues. The chain's CDR3 is CASRAGPYNSPLHF. The CDR3, as DNA: TGTGCCAGCAGAGCCGGCCCGTATAATTCACCCCTCCACTTT.

The gene calls are TRBV28 and TRBJ2-7; D gene unclear. The CDR3 consists of 13 residues. Germline V gives CDR1 MDHEN, CDR2 SYDVKM. The germline V and J ends were trimmed by 2 bases and 9 bases, with 14 bases remaining between them. CDR3 amino acids: CASSLPAPLGQYF. DNA of the CDR3: TGTGCCAGCAGTTTACCCGCCCCACTCGGGCAGTACTTC.